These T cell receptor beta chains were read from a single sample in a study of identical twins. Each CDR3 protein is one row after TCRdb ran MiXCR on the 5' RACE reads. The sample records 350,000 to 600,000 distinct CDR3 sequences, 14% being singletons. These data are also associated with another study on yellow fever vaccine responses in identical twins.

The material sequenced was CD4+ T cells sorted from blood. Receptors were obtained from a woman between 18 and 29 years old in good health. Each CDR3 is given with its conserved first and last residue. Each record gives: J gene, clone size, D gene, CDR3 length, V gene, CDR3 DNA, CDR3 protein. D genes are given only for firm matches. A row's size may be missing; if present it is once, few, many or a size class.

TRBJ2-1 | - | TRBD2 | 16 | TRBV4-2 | TGTGCCAGCAGCCAAGAAGGTAGCGGGAAAGGGAATGAGCAGTTCTTC | CASSQEGSGKGNEQFF
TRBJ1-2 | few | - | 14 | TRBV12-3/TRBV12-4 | TGTGCCAGCAGTTTATCGGGGGTGGACTATGGCTACACCTTC | CASSLSGVDYGYTF
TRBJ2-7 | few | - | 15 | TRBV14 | TGTGCCAGCAGCCAAGAAAGAGGTTCGACCTACGAGCAGTACTTC | CASSQERGSTYEQYF
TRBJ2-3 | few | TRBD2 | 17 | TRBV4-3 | TGCGCCAGCAGCCAAGACCGACTAGCCGACTACACAGATACGCAGTATTTT | CASSQDRLADYTDTQYF
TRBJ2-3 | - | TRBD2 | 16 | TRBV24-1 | TGTGCCACCAGTGATCCTAGCGGGAGGGCCGAATATACGCAGTATTTT | CATSDPSGRAEYTQYF
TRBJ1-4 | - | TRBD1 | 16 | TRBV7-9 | TGTGCCAGCAGCCCCAGGAGAAGACAGGGGGCTGAAAAACTGTTTTTT | CASSPRRRQGAEKLFF
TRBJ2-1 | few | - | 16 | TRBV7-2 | TGTGCCAGCAGCCCCTCGGGGCTGGACACCTACAATGAGCAGTTCTTC | CASSPSGLDTYNEQFF
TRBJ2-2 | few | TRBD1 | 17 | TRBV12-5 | TGTGCTAGTGGTTTGGCCAATACAGGGGTAAACACCGGGGAGCTGTTTTTT | CASGLANTGVNTGELFF
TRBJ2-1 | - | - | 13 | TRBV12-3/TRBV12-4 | TGTGCCAGCAGTGGCCAACTTGGGATGGAGCAGTTCTTC | CASSGQLGMEQFF
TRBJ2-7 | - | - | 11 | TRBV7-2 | TGTGCCAGCAGGTTAGGGCGCGAGCAGTACTTC | CASRLGREQYF
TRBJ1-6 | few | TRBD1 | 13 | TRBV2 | TGTGCCAGCAGTGGGGACAGTTATTCACCCCTCCACTTT | CASSGDSYSPLHF
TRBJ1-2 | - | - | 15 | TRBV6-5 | TGTGCCAGCAGTTACTCGTATGGGGACAACTATGGCTACACCTTC | CASSYSYGDNYGYTF
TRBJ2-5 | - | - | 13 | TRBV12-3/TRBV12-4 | TGTGCCAGCACCTCGTCCGGGAGAGAGACCCAGTACTTC | CASTSSGRETQYF
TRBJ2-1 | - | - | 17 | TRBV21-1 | TGTGCCAGCAGCAATATGGGGACTAGCGGGAGTTACAATGAGCAGTTCTTC | CASSNMGTSGSYNEQFF
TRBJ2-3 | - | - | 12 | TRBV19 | TGTGCCAGTAGTATCTCGGGGGATACGCAGTATTTT | CASSISGDTQYF
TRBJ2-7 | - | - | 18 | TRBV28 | TGTGCCAGCAATCCAATAGGGACGTCCTCCTGGGGAACCTACGAGCAGTACTTC | CASNPIGTSSWGTYEQYF
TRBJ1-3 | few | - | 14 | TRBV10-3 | TGTGCCATCACCGAGGACCGCTCTGGAAACACCATATATTTT | CAITEDRSGNTIYF
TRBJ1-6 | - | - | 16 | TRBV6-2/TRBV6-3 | TGTGCCAGCAGACGGGGACAAAGCTCCTATAATTCACCCCTCCACTTT | CASRRGQSSYNSPLHF
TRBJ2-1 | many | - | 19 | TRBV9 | TGTGCCAGCAGCGTAGCCCCCCAGGCGGGGGCTCTAGCACAATACGAGCAGTTCTTC | CASSVAPQAGALAQYEQFF
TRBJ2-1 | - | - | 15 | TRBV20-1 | TGCAGTGCTAGGGACTCTTGGGGGGCGTTCTATGAGCAGTTCTTC | CSARDSWGAFYEQFF
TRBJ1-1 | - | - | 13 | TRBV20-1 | TGCAGTGCTAGAGGCGTTGGGAACACTGAAGCTTTCTTT | CSARGVGNTEAFF
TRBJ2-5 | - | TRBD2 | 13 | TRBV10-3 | TGTGCCATCAGAGCTAGCGGGAAGGAGACCCAGTACTTC | CAIRASGKETQYF
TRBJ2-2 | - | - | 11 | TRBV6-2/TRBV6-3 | TGTGCCAGTTTCGACACCGGGGAGCTGTTTTTT | CASFDTGELFF
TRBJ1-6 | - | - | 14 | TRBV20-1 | TGCAGTGCCCCCGTTGGGGGGAAACATTCACCCCTCCACTTT | CSAPVGGKHSPLHF
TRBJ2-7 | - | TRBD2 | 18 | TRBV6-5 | TGTGCCAGCAGTTCGACCCCGGGAACTAGCGGGAGGATCTACGAGCAGTACTTC | CASSSTPGTSGRIYEQYF
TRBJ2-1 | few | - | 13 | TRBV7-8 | TGTGCCGTCCGGGACAAAACCTACAATGAGCAGTTCTTC | CAVRDKTYNEQFF
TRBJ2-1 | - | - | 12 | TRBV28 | TGTGCCAGCAGTCGCCAGGGTACTGAGCAGTTCTTC | CASSRQGTEQFF
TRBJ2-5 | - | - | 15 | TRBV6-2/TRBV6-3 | TGTGCCAGCCTTAAAGGAGGTCGGCGTGGAGAGACCCAGTACTTC | CASLKGGRRGETQYF
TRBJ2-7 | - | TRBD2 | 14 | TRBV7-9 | TGTGCCAGCAGCCCCAGGACTAGTGCTAACGAGCAGTACTTC | CASSPRTSANEQYF
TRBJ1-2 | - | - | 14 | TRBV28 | TGTGCCAGCAGTTTATCAGGGCAGCCTTACGGCTACACCTTC | CASSLSGQPYGYTF
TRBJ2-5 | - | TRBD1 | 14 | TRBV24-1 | TGTGCCACCAGAGGACAGGGGCTTCAAGAGACCCAGTACTTC | CATRGQGLQETQYF
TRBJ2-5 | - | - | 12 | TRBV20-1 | TGCAGTGCCCCCCCCGGCGGGACTCCCCCGACCTTC | CSAPPGGTPPTF
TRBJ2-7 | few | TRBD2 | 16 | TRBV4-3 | TGCGCCAGCAGCCAGGTCCGACTAGCGGGAATCCACGAGCAGTACTTC | CASSQVRLAGIHEQYF
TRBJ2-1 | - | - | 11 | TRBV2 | TGTGCCAGTGGTCGCCTAAGTGAGCAGTTCTTC | CASGRLSEQFF
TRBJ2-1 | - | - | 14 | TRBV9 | TGTGCCAGCAGCGTAGGGGGGATCTACAATGAGCAGTTCTTC | CASSVGGIYNEQFF
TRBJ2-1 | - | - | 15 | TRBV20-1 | TGCAGTGCAAAAGGACTACCCCTCTCCTACAATGAGCAGTTCTTC | CSAKGLPLSYNEQFF
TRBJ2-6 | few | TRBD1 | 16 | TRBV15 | TGTGCCACCAGCAGGAAGACAGGGTCTGGGGCCAACGTCCTGACTTTC | CATSRKTGSGANVLTF
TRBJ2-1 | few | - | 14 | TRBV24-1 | TGTGCCACCAGTGGCGGGGACCGTGTCAGTGAGCAGTTCTTC | CATSGGDRVSEQFF
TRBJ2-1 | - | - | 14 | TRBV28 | TGTGCCAGCAGTTTTTTAGGGACTCTGAATGAGCAGTTCTTC | CASSFLGTLNEQFF
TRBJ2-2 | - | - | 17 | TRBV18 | TGTGCCAGCTCACCACCGAATCCGACTAGTGGTATCGGGGAGCTGTTTTTT | CASSPPNPTSGIGELFF
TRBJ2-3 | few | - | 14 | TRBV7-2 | TGTGCCAGCAGCTTAGTACGGCAGGAAGCTACGCAGTATTTT | CASSLVRQEATQYF
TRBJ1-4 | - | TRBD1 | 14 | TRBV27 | TGTGCCACAGGGGGCCCGGCAACTAATGAAAAACTGTTTTTT | CATGGPATNEKLFF
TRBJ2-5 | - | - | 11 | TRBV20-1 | TGCAGTGCTGCGGATGCGGAGACCCAGTACTTC | CSAADAETQYF